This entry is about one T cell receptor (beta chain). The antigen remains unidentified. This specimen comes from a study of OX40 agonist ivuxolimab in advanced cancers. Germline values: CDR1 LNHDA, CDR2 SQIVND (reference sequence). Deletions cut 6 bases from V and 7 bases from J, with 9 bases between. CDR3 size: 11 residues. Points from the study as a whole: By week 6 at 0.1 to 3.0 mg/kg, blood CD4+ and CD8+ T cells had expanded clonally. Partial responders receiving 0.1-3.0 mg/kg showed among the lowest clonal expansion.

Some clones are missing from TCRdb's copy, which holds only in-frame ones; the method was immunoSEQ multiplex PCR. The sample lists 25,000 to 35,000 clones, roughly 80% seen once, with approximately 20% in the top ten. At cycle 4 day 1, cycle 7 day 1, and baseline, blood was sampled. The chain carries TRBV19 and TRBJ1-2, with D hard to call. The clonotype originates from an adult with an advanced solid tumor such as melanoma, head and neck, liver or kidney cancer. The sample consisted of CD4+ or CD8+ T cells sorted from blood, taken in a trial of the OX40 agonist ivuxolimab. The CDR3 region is CASRWAGGYTF. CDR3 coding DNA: TGTGCCAGTAGGTGGGCTGGTGGCTACACCTTC.